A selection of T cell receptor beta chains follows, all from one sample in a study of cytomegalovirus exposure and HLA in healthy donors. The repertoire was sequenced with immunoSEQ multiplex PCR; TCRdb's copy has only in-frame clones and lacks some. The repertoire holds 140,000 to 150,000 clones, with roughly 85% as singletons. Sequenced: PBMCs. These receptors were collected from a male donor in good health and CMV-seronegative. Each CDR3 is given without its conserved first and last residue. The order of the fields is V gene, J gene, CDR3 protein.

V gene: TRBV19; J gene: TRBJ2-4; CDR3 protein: ASREAGGKNIQY
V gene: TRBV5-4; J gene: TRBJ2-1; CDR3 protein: ASSFQYRSEQF
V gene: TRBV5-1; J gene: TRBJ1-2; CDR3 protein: ASSSSGQANYGYT
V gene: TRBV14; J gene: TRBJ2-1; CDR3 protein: ASSHEWGGVFNEQF
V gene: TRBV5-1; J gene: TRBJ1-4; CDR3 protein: ASSRQGANEKLF
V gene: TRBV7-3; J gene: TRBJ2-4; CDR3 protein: ASSLRWTGTIPAKNIQY
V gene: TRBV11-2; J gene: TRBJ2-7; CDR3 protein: ASTRGGIGRDYEQY
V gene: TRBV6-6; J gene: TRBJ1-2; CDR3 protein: ASSYEAVYGYT
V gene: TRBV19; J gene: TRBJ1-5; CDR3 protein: ASSSPKGQGARQPQH
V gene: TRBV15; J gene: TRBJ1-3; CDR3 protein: ATSRALTRSGGNTIY
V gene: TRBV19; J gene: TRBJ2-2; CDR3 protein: ASSPGLHTGELF
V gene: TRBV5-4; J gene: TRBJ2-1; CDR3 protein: ASSSGTGGKVYPGAEQF
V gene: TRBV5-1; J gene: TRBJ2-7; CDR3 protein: ASSRVGDSLPYEQY
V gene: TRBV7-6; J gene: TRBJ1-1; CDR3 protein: ASSLEDGAMNTEAF
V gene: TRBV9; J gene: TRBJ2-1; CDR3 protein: ASSVVPSTDEQF
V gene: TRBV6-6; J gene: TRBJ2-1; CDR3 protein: ASSSTSGAYNEQF
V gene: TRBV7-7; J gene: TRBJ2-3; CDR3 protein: ASSAQPTGVDTQY
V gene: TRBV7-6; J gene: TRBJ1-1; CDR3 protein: ASSTGTGNTEAF
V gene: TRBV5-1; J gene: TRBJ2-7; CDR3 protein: ASSSRGAGGHNEQY
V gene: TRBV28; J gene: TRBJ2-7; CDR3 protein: ASSLGDRKSYEQY
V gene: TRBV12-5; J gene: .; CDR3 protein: ASGLPPGTGNYEQY
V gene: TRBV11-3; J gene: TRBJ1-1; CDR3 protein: ASSSTYYTEAF
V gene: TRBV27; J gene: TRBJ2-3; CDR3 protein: ASSLSLGDSSTDTQY
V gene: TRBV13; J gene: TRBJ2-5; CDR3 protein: ASSPLTSGQETQY
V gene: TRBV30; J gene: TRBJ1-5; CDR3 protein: AWEDRGRLQPQH
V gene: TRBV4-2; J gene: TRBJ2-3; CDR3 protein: ASSQETAGGGTDTQY
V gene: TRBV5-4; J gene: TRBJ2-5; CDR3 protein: ASSQPSGGLQETQY
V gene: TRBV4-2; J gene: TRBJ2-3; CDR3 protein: ASSQVGVAGGADTQY
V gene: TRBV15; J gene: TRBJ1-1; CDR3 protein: ATSGEDREAF
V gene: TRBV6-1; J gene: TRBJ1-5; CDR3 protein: AARPGRGHQPQH
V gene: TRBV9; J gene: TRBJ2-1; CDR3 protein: ASSDRLAGGPMNEQF
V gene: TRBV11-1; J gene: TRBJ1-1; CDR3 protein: ASSLRLGSTEAF
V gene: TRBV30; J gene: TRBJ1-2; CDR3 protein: AWSSLNYGYT
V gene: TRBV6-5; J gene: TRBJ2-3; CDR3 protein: ASSSRGSSTDTQY
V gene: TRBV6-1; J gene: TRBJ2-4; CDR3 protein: ASSARQELAKNIQY
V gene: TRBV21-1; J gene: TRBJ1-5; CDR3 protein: ASSNRGPRDFSNQPQH
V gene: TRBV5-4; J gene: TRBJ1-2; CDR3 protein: ASSLIGGVGYT
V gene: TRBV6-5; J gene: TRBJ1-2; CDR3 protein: ASSAGGANYGYT
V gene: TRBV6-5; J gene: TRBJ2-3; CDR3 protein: ASSYSLQGDTQY
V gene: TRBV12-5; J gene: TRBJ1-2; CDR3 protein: ASGLPGEGYGYT
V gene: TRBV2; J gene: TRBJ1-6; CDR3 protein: ASSAGQGVYSPLH
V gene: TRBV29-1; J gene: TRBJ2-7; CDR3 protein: SVEDQEGDEQY
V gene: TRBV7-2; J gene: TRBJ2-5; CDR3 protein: ASSQTGVSVQETQY
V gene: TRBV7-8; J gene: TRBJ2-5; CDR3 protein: ASSSGTGEQETQY
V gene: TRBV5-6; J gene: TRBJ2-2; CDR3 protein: ASSLPSLKEGLF
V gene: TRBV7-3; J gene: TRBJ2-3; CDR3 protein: ASSLTSGGSTDTQY
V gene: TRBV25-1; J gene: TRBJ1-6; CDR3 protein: ASTLADRYNSPLH
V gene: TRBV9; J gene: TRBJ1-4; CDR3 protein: ASSPRGVFREKLF
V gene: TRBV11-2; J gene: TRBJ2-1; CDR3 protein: ASSPGDGPGEQF
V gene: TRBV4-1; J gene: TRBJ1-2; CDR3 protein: ASTWQGGNYGYT
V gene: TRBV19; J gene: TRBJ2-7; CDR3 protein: ASSTTSGFSYEQY
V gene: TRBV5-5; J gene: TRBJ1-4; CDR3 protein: ASSSTGVTNEKLF
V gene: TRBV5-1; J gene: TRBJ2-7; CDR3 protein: ASATGTQYEQY
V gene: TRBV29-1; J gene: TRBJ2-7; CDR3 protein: SVEVSYEQY